A selection of T cell receptor beta chains follows, all from one sample in a study of STAT5B mutations in CD4+ large granular lymphocyte leukemia. Here immunoSEQ multiplex PCR was the method, and the copy in TCRdb shows in-frame clones only, minus some. The profile shows 25,000 to 35,000 clones, 78% of them singletons. The sample was CD4+ T cells from blood buffy coats. The receptors here all came from a human donor in good health. CDR3s include the opening cysteine and the closing phenylalanine or tryptophan. Fields, in order: CDR3 DNA, CDR3 protein, clone size, V gene, D gene, J gene. The D gene is left open where the match is weak. For some rows the clone size is stated as once, few or many, or as a class when expanded; others skip it.

TGTGCCAGCAGCTTGGCCGGGGCCTCTGGAAACACCATATATTTT | CASSLAGASGNTIYF | - | TRBV5-4 | - | TRBJ1-3
TGTGCCAGCAGCTTGGATCGGCTAAGAAGCACAGATACGCAGTATTTT | CASSLDRLRSTDTQYF | - | TRBV5-4 | - | TRBJ2-3
TGTGCCAGCAGCCAATCCGGGACGCCCGGGGGTGAGCAGTTCTTC | CASSQSGTPGGEQFF | - | TRBV6-6 | - | TRBJ2-1
TGTGCCAGCAGCCACAGGACGTACGCAACTAATGAAAAACTGTTTTTT | CASSHRTYATNEKLFF | - | TRBV28 | - | TRBJ1-4
TGCGCCAGCAGCTTGGGTGGGACAGGGCTTGGCTACACCTTC | CASSLGGTGLGYTF | - | TRBV5-1 | TRBD1 | TRBJ1-2
TGTGCCAGCAACCTTAGGGGACAGGCCTTAGGCAACGAGCAGTACTTC | CASNLRGQALGNEQYF | - | TRBV5-6 | TRBD1 | TRBJ2-7
TGTGCCAGCAGTCAGGGGGGGACTAGCGTGCGCTGGCAGTTCTTC | CASSQGGTSVRWQFF | - | TRBV7-9 | TRBD2 | TRBJ2-1
TGTGCCAGCAGTCCACCTGGGGTGGGCCCTGGAAACACCATATATTTT | CASSPPGVGPGNTIYF | - | TRBV28 | - | TRBJ1-3
TGTGCCAGCAGTTTCGATGAAAAACTGTTTTTT | CASSFDEKLFF | - | TRBV6-5 | - | TRBJ1-4
TGCGCCAGCAGCCAGTTCTCCGGGACTGAGGACACAGATACGCAGTATTTT | CASSQFSGTEDTDTQYF | - | TRBV10-1 | - | TRBJ2-3
TGCAGTGCTGTGTACAGGAGCTACACCTTC | CSAVYRSYTF | few | TRBV20-1 | - | TRBJ1-2
TGTGCTAGTGGTTTTCAGGGAGGCGAGCAGTACTTC | CASGFQGGEQYF | - | TRBV12-5 | - | TRBJ2-7
TGTGCCAGCAGCCTTGGGGGAACCAGCACAGATACGCAGTATTTT | CASSLGGTSTDTQYF | once | TRBV28 | - | TRBJ2-3
TGTGCCAGCAGTAACACAGGGAGTAATGGCTACACCTTC | CASSNTGSNGYTF | - | TRBV6-5 | - | TRBJ1-2
TGTGCCAGCAGCCAGCAGAGCTCCTACGAGCAGTACTTC | CASSQQSSYEQYF | - | TRBV5-4 | - | TRBJ2-7
TGTGCCAGCAGCGCGACAGGGGAGAGGCAAGAGACCCAGTACTTC | CASSATGERQETQYF | once | TRBV5-4 | TRBD1 | TRBJ2-5
TGTGCCAGCGGGGCGGATACGCAGTATTTT | CASGADTQYF | - | TRBV9 | - | TRBJ2-3
TGCGCCAGCAGCCGAGGGGCCGACGTTTATGGCTACACCTTC | CASSRGADVYGYTF | - | TRBV5-1 | - | TRBJ1-2
TGTGCCAGCAGCAGAGGGACAGGGTTTGCCAATGAGCAGTTCTTC | CASSRGTGFANEQFF | - | TRBV7-6 | TRBD1 | TRBJ2-1
TGCGCCAGCAGCCAAGGACTAGCGGGGGGGCCGCCCGAGCAGTACTTC | CASSQGLAGGPPEQYF | - | TRBV4-3 | TRBD2 | TRBJ2-7
TGTGCCAGCAGCTTGGCGGGCACAGATACGCAGTATTTT | CASSLAGTDTQYF | few | TRBV5-4 | - | TRBJ2-3
TGTGCCAGCAGAAGGACAGGGGAGTACAATGAGCAGTTCTTC | CASRRTGEYNEQFF | - | TRBV7-2 | TRBD1 | TRBJ2-1
TGCGCCAGCAGCCCCCGAAGTTGGACGGGACGATCCGGGGAGCTGTTTTTT | CASSPRSWTGRSGELFF | - | TRBV4-3 | - | TRBJ2-2
TGCGCCAGCAGCCTTAGACAAGACTTAGCCAAAAACATTCAGTACTTC | CASSLRQDLAKNIQYF | - | TRBV4-1 | - | TRBJ2-4
TGTGCCAGCAGTGAATTTGCGGCCGGTTTGAAAGCTTTCTTT | CASSEFAAGLKAFF | - | TRBV2 | - | TRBJ1-1
TGCAGTGCTAGTGACTACGAGCAGTACTTC | CSASDYEQYF | - | TRBV20-1 | - | TRBJ2-7
TGTGCCAGCAGCAAGTATCGTCGACACCGCTCCTACAATGAGCAGTTCTTC | CASSKYRRHRSYNEQFF | - | TRBV21-1 | - | TRBJ2-1
TGTGCCAGCAGCGGAACCGGGACCTCGGAAGATACGCAGTATTTT | CASSGTGTSEDTQYF | - | TRBV28 | - | TRBJ2-3
TGTGCCAGCAGCTTGGGCATTAGCGTATTAAGCTCCTACAATGAGCAGTTCTTC | CASSLGISVLSSYNEQFF | - | TRBV5-6 | - | TRBJ2-1
TGTGCCAGCACCCCGGGACAGGGAAACACCATATATTTT | CASTPGQGNTIYF | - | TRBV7-2 | TRBD1 | TRBJ1-3
TGTGCCAGCACCCCAAACGGATACACTGAAGCTTTCTTT | CASTPNGYTEAFF | - | TRBV2 | - | TRBJ1-1
TGTGCCAGCGTGGTGCGGCTAGCCTTGGGCCAGTCCACCGGGGAGCTGTTTTTT | CASVVRLALGQSTGELFF | - | TRBV21-1 | - | TRBJ2-2
TGTGCCAGCTCACCACCGGGACAGGGCTATGGCTACACCTTC | CASSPPGQGYGYTF | - | TRBV18 | TRBD1 | TRBJ1-2
TGTGCCAGCAGCTTGGGGAGGGTAGCACAAGAGACCCAGTACTTC | CASSLGRVAQETQYF | - | TRBV13 | TRBD2 | TRBJ2-5
TGTGCCAGCAGCTTACAAGAACTGGTCTACGAGCAGTACTTC | CASSLQELVYEQYF | - | TRBV7-2 | - | TRBJ2-7
TGTGCCAGCAGTGAGGCGGGCAGGACAGACGAGCAGTACTTC | CASSEAGRTDEQYF | once | TRBV2 | - | TRBJ2-7
TGTGCCTGGAGTCCCTCCTTTACGGGGGGCACAGATACGCAGTATTTT | CAWSPSFTGGTDTQYF | - | TRBV30 | - | TRBJ2-3
TGTGCCAGCAGTTACTCGGACACCTACAATGAGCAGTTCTTC | CASSYSDTYNEQFF | - | TRBV6-6 | - | TRBJ2-1
TGTGCCAGCAGTCGGGAACGTAGCACAGATACGCAGTATTTT | CASSRERSTDTQYF | - | TRBV2 | - | TRBJ2-3
TGTGCCAGCAGCGTAGCAAGCGGGGAGTACACAGATACGCAGTATTTT | CASSVASGEYTDTQYF | - | TRBV9 | TRBD2 | TRBJ2-3
TGTGCCAGCAGTTCACTAACCGGGGAGCTGTTTTTT | CASSSLTGELFF | medium-sized | TRBV6-5 | - | TRBJ2-2
TGTGCCAGCAGCTCACGGGGGACAGGAGACAATGAGCAGTTCTTC | CASSSRGTGDNEQFF | - | TRBV7-2 | TRBD1 | TRBJ2-1
TGTGCCAGCAGCTTATCTAGCGGGGCCCAAGAGACCCAGTACTTC | CASSLSSGAQETQYF | - | TRBV7-3 | TRBD2 | TRBJ2-5
TGCGCCAGCAGTGAGGGAGCAGGGGGCAATGAGCAGTTCTTC | CASSEGAGGNEQFF | - | TRBV10-1 | TRBD1 | TRBJ2-1
TGTGCCAGCAGTTTAAGAGGGGGGGCGAAGATTTCGAGCCCACAAGAGACCCAGTACTTC | CASSLRGGAKISSPQETQYF | - | TRBV27 | - | TRBJ2-5
TGTGCCAGCAGCGCGAGGGGGGTGGTCGGGGAGCTGTTTTTT | CASSARGVVGELFF | - | TRBV9 | - | TRBJ2-2
TGTGCCAGTAGTCTCCCACCGCAGCCCCAGCATTTT | CASSLPPQPQHF | few | TRBV19 | - | TRBJ1-5
TGTGCCAGCAGCTTAGCCCCCCCCCTAGTGCTGACCCCCCACCTGGACACTGAAGCTTTCTTT | CASSLAPPLVLTPHLDTEAFF | - | TRBV7-6 | - | TRBJ1-1
TGTGCCAGCAGTGATGGGAGGGGGTCTTACAATGAGCAGTTCTTC | CASSDGRGSYNEQFF | - | TRBV2 | - | TRBJ2-1
TGTGCCAGCAGTTACTCGGGACAGGGGGGTGGTGGCTACACCTTC | CASSYSGQGGGGYTF | - | TRBV6-6 | TRBD1 | TRBJ1-2
TGTGCCAGCAGCACCTCCACAGATACGCAGTATTTT | CASSTSTDTQYF | - | TRBV13 | - | TRBJ2-3
TGTGCCAGCAGTCAAGGCCGCAATCAGCCCCAGCATTTT | CASSQGRNQPQHF | - | TRBV6-6 | - | TRBJ1-5
TGTGCCAGTAGTATAGGGGACAGGAACTATGGCTACACCTTC | CASSIGDRNYGYTF | - | TRBV19 | TRBD1 | TRBJ1-2
TGTGCCAGTACGCAAGCAGCGGGCCAAGAGACCCAGTACTTC | CASTQAAGQETQYF | - | TRBV19 | - | TRBJ2-5
TGCGCCAGCAGCTTGGGACAGGCGAGTGGAGAGACCCAGTACTTC | CASSLGQASGETQYF | once | TRBV5-1 | - | TRBJ2-5
TGTGCCTGGAGTGGGGTCTTTCTCTACGAGCAGTACTTC | CAWSGVFLYEQYF | - | TRBV30 | - | TRBJ2-7
TGTGCCAGCAGCTTAGTTTCTTCGACAGCGAACACCGGGGAGCTGTTTTTT | CASSLVSSTANTGELFF | few | TRBV7-2 | - | TRBJ2-2
TGTGCCAGCAGTTCACCGGGACAGGGAAATGAAAAACTGTTTTTT | CASSSPGQGNEKLFF | - | TRBV27 | TRBD1 | TRBJ1-4
TGTGCCAGCAGCTCCCGACAGGGCTCTGAAGCTTTCTTT | CASSSRQGSEAFF | - | TRBV7-3 | TRBD1 | TRBJ1-1